These 30 T cell receptor beta chains share one sample of origin, sequenced in a study of T cell changes during pregnancy in multiple sclerosis. Method: immunoSEQ multiplex PCR; TCRdb's copy keeps in-frame clones and lacks some. The table lists about 21,000 clones, roughly 90% of them singletons, with roughly 0.99% in the top ten. The sequences come from CD4+ T cells from peripheral blood mononuclear cells, collected in the first trimester of pregnancy. These receptors were obtained from a female donor in good health, enrolled as a control in a pregnancy study.

The rearrangement joins TRBV9 to TRBJ2-2; 11 bases match TRBD2. Germline-derived CDR1 and CDR2 are SGDLS and YYNGEE. This CDR3 is built from 15 residues. Trimming took 6 bases from V and 1 from J; bases not matched to a gene: 2. CDR3 coding DNA: TGTGCCAGCAACCTAGCGGGGGGGAACACCGGGGAGCTGTTTTTT. Amino acids: CASNLAGGNTGELFF. The full variable domain, with the rest looked up from reference TRBV9 and TRBJ2-2, is DSGVTQTPKHLITATGQRVTLRCSPRSGDLSVYWYQQSLDQGLQFLIQYYNGEERAKGNILERFSAQQFPDLHSELNLSSLELGDSALYFCASNLAGGNTGELFFGEGSRLTVL.

The rearrangement uses TRBV28 and TRBJ1-4; 9 bases agree with TRBD1. The CDR3 runs to 14 residues. V dropped 2 bases and J dropped 7; count of bases not matched to a gene: 2. Per germline, CDR1 MDHEN and CDR2 SYDVKM. In DNA, the CDR3 is TGTGCCAGCAGTTTAGGGACAGGGCGTGAAAAACTGTTTTTT. It encodes CASSLGTGREKLFF.

The chain recombines TRBV4-1 with TRBJ2-2, with 9 bases fitting TRBD1. The germline V gene has CDR1 MGHRA and CDR2 YSYEKL. The trim removed 8 bases at V and 7 bases at J, leaving 5 bases unmatched. This CDR3 has 13 amino acids. Here the CDR3 reads CASEQGAGGELFF. In nucleotides, the CDR3 is TGCGCCAGCGAACAGGGGGCCGGCGGGGAGCTGTTTTTT.

This sequence joins TRBV14 and TRBJ2-1; TRBD1 matches at 9 bases. The CDR3 totals 15 residues. Germline CDR1 reads SGHDN; CDR2 reads FVKESK. Germline trimming cut 7 bases from V and 5 bases from J; bases unmatched to any gene: 9. CDR3 DNA sequence: TGTGCCAGCAAGACGGGACAGGGTGTCCACAATGAGCAGTTCTTC. It yields the protein CASKTGQGVHNEQFF. Full variable domain (remainder filled in from reference TRBV14 and TRBJ2-1): EAGVTQFPSHSVIEKGQTVTLRCDPISGHDNLYWYRRVMGKEIKFLLHFVKESKQDESGMPNNRFLAERTGGTYSTLKVQPAELEDSGVYFCASKTGQGVHNEQFFGPGTRLTVL.

This sequence joins TRBV7-9 and TRBJ1-1, with 8 bases identical to TRBD1. CDR3 length: 15 amino acids. J was trimmed by 5 bases and V by 5 bases; bases with no gene match: 10. Germline V CDR1 and CDR2: SEHNR, FQNEAQ (reference sequence). The DNA of the CDR3 is TGTGCCAGCAGCGGACAGGGAGTCCCGGTGACTGAAGCTTTCTTT. Its protein is CASSGQGVPVTEAFF.

In its sample, this clone ranks as medium-sized. The J gene is TRBJ2-3, the V gene TRBV4-1; 7 bases are a match to TRBD2. Germline lookup yields CDR1 MGHRA and CDR2 YSYEKL. The length of the CDR3 is 17 residues. Germline trimming cut 3 bases from V and 3 bases from J; bases unmatched to any gene: 12. The CDR3 coding sequence is TGCGCCAGCAGCCAGACCCGGGCCGGGGGGTGGACAGATACGCAGTATTTT. Protein: CASSQTRAGGWTDTQYF.

This sequence joins TRBV19 and TRBJ2-7, with D perhaps matching TRBD1 (8 bases). This CDR3 spans 14 amino acids. In germline, CDR1 is LNHDA, CDR2 SQIVND (reference sequence). Trimming stripped 7 bases from V and 2 bases from J, with 15 bases between. CDR3 region: CASTRGTGAYEQYF. CDR3 in DNA: TGTGCCAGTACGCGGGGGACAGGAGCCTACGAGCAGTACTTC.

The chain uses TRBV5-1 and TRBJ1-1; D might be TRBD1 (6 bases). V lost 4 bases to trimming and J lost 1 base, with 14 bases between them. The CDR3 extends over 15 amino acids. Germline V gives CDR1 SGHRS, CDR2 YFSETQ. The DNA for the CDR3 is TGCGCCAGCAGCCCCAGGGGAAGGACGAACACTGAAGCTTTCTTT. Its translation is CASSPRGRTNTEAFF.

V gene TRBV9 combines with J gene TRBJ1-3; 9 bases agree with TRBD1. Germline V gene data show CDR1 as SGDLS and CDR2 as YYNGEE. J gave up 2 bases and V 4 bases, and 4 bases lay outside the gene matches. CDR3 length: 15 residues. CDR3 DNA: TGTGCCAGCAGCCGGGGACAGGGCACTGGAAACACCATATATTTT. Amino acids: CASSRGQGTGNTIYF.

In DNA, the CDR3 is TGCAGCGTCGAGACAAACGGGGTGTTTTTT. Translated: CSVETNGVFF. The chain employs TRBV29-1 and TRBJ1-4; D gene ambiguous. V was clipped by 6 bases and J by 15 bases, with 14 bases between them. There are 10 residues in the CDR3. Germline CDR1 is SQVTM and CDR2 is ANQGSEA.

J is TRBJ1-6 and V is TRBV7-9; TRBD1 is a possible D gene (6 bases). CDR1 and CDR2 from the germline V gene are SEHNR and FQNEAQ (reference sequence). Trimming left V 6 bases short and J 8 bases short, with 11 bases between. This CDR3 spans 13 amino acids. The chain's CDR3 is CASRTGRDSPLHF. The CDR3 DNA reads as TGTGCCAGCAGGACAGGCCGCGATTCACCCCTCCACTTT.

This clone was recorded once. The V call is TRBV2, the J call TRBJ2-2; 9 positions agree with TRBD2. After removal of 3 bases from V and 4 bases from J, the junction contained 6 bases not matched to a gene. CDR3 length: 16 residues. CDR1 is SNHLY and CDR2 is FYNNEI in the germline V gene. The CDR3 is CASSELPSGVTGELFF. The CDR3 DNA follows: TGTGCCAGCAGTGAGTTGCCTAGCGGGGTCACCGGGGAGCTGTTTTTT.

The gene calls are TRBV6-5 and TRBJ2-1; the match to TRBD2 covers 7 bases. The CDR3 loop spans 13 amino acids. The V and J ends lost 7 bases and 13 bases, in that order; junction bases with no gene match: 13. Per germline, CDR1 MNHEY and CDR2 SVGAGI. The CDR3 loop is CASTAGSHSPQFF. The CDR3 nucleotides are TGTGCCAGCACAGCGGGGTCTCATTCTCCCCAGTTCTTC.

The chain recombines TRBV5-1 with TRBJ2-1, with D maybe TRBD2 (6 bases). This CDR3 region has 16 residues. Germline lookup yields CDR1 SGHRS and CDR2 YFSETQ. V lost 6 bases to trimming and J lost 2 bases, with 18 bases between them. The CDR3 nucleotides read TGCGCCAGCACGGGGGTTATGGAGGGCGCCTACAATGAGCAGTTCTTC. It translates to CASTGVMEGAYNEQFF.

V usage is TRBV2 and J usage is TRBJ2-7; 8 bases map to TRBD1. CDR1 and CDR2 (germline): SNHLY, FYNNEI. Unmatched junction bases numbered 6, after V lost 7 bases and J lost 1 base. The CDR3 has 14 residues. Here the CDR3 DNA reads TGTGCCAGCATTTTCACAGGGGGATCCTACGAGCAGTACTTC. Amino acids: CASIFTGGSYEQYF. Variable domain in full (rest from reference TRBV2 and TRBJ2-7): EPEVTQTPSHQVTQMGQEVILRCVPISNHLYFYWYRQILGQKVEFLVSFYNNEISEKSEIFDDQFSVERPDGSNFTLKIRSTKLEDSAMYFCASIFTGGSYEQYFGPGTRLTVT.

This chain connects TRBV4-3 to TRBJ1-2, with 11 bases fitting TRBD1. This CDR3 is 19 amino acids long. Germline V CDR1 and CDR2: LGHNA, YSLEER. Trimming at V came to 0 bases and at J to 4 bases, leaving 13 bases not matched to a gene. Here the CDR3 reads CASSQEFPRTGGRGYGYTF. The CDR3 DNA sequence: TGCGCCAGCAGCCAAGAGTTCCCGAGGACAGGGGGCCGGGGCTATGGCTACACCTTC.

This clone was recorded once. V is TRBV10-2 and J is TRBJ2-1; TRBD2 aligns across 9 bases. V trimming: 2 bases; J trimming: 8 bases; junction bases outside the gene matches: 7. CDR1 is WSHSY, CDR2 SAAADI, per germline. The CDR3 covers 15 residues. The DNA of the CDR3 is TGCGCCAGCAGTGAGCGCGGGAGGGCCGTGGATGAGCAGTTCTTC. Amino acids: CASSERGRAVDEQFF.

The V call is TRBV7-6, the J call TRBJ2-3; 14 nucleotides agree with TRBD2. With V trimmed by 4 bases and J by 4 bases, 4 bases remained unmatched. The CDR3 has 16 amino acids. Looked up from germline, CDR1 is SGHVS and CDR2 is FNYEAQ. DNA of the CDR3: TGTGCCAGCAGCTCGGGACTAGCGGGAGCTGCAGATACGCAGTATTTT. Residues: CASSSGLAGAADTQYF.

The table lists this clone with a few counts. The chain links TRBV30 to TRBJ1-6; D possibly corresponds to TRBD1 (6 bases). V lost 3 bases and J lost 7, with 13 bases in between. Germline V gene data show CDR1 as GTSNPN and CDR2 as SVGIG (reference sequence). There are 14 residues in the CDR3. For the CDR3, the DNA is TGTGCCTGGAGCCCGGACAGACCCAATTCACCCCTCCACTTT. Encoded protein: CAWSPDRPNSPLHF. Using reference TRBV30 and TRBJ1-6 for the parts outside the CDR3, the full variable domain is SQTIHQWPATLVQPVGSPLSLECTVEGTSNPNLYWYRQAAGRGLQLLFYSVGIGQISSEVPQNLSASRPQDRQFILSSKKLLLSDSGFYLCAWSPDRPNSPLHFGNGTRLTVT.

The chain combines TRBV28 with TRBJ1-5; 7 bases match TRBD1. The CDR3 contains 14 residues. V dropped 5 bases and J dropped 6; count of bases not matched to a gene: 7. Germline CDR1 MDHEN, CDR2 SYDVKM. The CDR3 is CASSPTGKVQPQHF. CDR3 coding DNA: TGTGCCAGCAGTCCGACAGGGAAAGTTCAGCCCCAGCATTTT.

This sequence joins TRBV28 and TRBJ2-7; D perhaps matches TRBD1 (6 bases). The germline V gene encodes CDR1 MDHEN and CDR2 SYDVKM. The CDR3 is 13 amino acids. V was pared by 5 bases and J by 7 bases, with 15 bases between. The CDR3 sequence is CASSVTGYTEQYF. DNA for the CDR3: TGTGCCAGCAGTGTTACAGGGTATACAGAGCAGTACTTC.

This rearrangement joins TRBV5-1 to TRBJ2-1; D gene ambiguous. This CDR3 comprises 13 residues. V was cut by 0 bases and J by 5 bases, with 6 bases left in between. CDR1 SGHRS and CDR2 YFSETQ come from the germline V gene. Here the CDR3 DNA reads TGCGCCAGCAGCTTGGTCCGGGACAATGAGCAGTTCTTC. Amino acids: CASSLVRDNEQFF.

V and J are TRBV11-1 and TRBJ1-6; D remains unclear. The CDR3 spans 19 residues. Germline V lookup: CDR1 SGHAT, CDR2 FQDESV (reference sequence). Trimming pared 0 bases from V and 0 bases from J, leaving 15 bases between. CDR3 sequence (DNA): TGTGCCAGCAGCTTAGCGTTCGCGGGGAAGAGCTCCTATAATTCACCCCTCCACTTT. Translating gives CASSLAFAGKSSYNSPLHF.

The V call is TRBV11-2, the J call TRBJ1-2; D uncertain. The CDR3 contains 15 residues. Trimming took off 3 bases at V and 3 bases at J, with 14 bases between the two ends. Germline CDR1 reads SGHAT; CDR2 reads FQNNGV. The CDR3 DNA reads TGTGCCAGCAGCTTGGGGAGGAGGTCTGACTATGGCTACACCTTC. The encoded protein is CASSLGRRSDYGYTF. Full variable domain (missing parts from reference TRBV11-2 and TRBJ1-2): EAGVAQSPRYKIIEKRQSVAFWCNPISGHATLYWYQQILGQGPKLLIQFQNNGVVDDSQLPKDRFSAERLKGVDSTLKIQPAKLEDSAVYLCASSLGRRSDYGYTFGSGTRLTVV.

J is TRBJ2-4 and V is TRBV4-3; perhaps TRBD2 as D (5 bases). CDR3 length: 15 residues. Germline loops: CDR1 LGHNA, CDR2 YSLEER. The V end lost 0 bases, the J end lost 8 bases, and 14 bases lay between the germline ends. CDR3 protein: CASSQDRGKTYIQYF. CDR3 sequence (DNA): TGCGCCAGCAGCCAAGATAGAGGGAAGACCTACATTCAGTACTTC.

V is TRBV7-2 and J is TRBJ2-2; 8 nucleotides line up with TRBD1. Losses at the gene ends were 1 base for V and 4 bases for J; bases not matched to a gene: 5. Germline CDR1 is SGHTA and CDR2 is FQGNSA. This CDR3 has 16 residues. Here the CDR3 reads CASSLGRGQGTGELFF. The CDR3 nucleotides read TGTGCCAGCAGCTTAGGCAGGGGGCAGGGCACCGGGGAGCTGTTTTTT.

Concerning this clone: Additional DNA sequences in this sample encode the identical CDR3. This rearrangement joins TRBV6-5 to TRBJ1-1; D ambiguous. V was shortened by 0 bases and J by 5 bases, with 13 bases between the two germline ends. The CDR3 length is 15 residues. Germline loops: CDR1 MNHEY, CDR2 SVGAGI. In DNA form, the CDR3 reads TGTGCCAGCAGTTACTCAATAGGAGGCGAGACTGAAGCTTTCTTT. Its translation: CASSYSIGGETEAFF.

V gene TRBV15 combines with J gene TRBJ2-1; D perhaps matches TRBD2 (6 bases). The CDR3 consists of 18 residues. Trimming left V 0 bases short and J 5 bases short, with 20 bases between. Germline assignment: CDR1 LNHNV and CDR2 YYDKDF (reference sequence). DNA of the CDR3: TGTGCCACCAGCAGAGATTGGCAATCCCGGGGGAAACACAATGAGCAGTTCTTC. Its translation is CATSRDWQSRGKHNEQFF.

CDR3 bases: TGTGCCAGCACCGGGACAGGGAGCGGTAACTATGGCTACACCTTC. Amino acids: CASTGTGSGNYGYTF. This sequence joins TRBV9 and TRBJ1-2; 9 bases map to TRBD1. CDR1 is SGDLS and CDR2 is YYNGEE in the germline V gene. V lost 6 bases, J lost 1 base, and 7 bases stayed unmatched. The CDR3 length is 15 residues.

The V call is TRBV29-1, the J call TRBJ1-1, with D perhaps TRBD1 (6 bases). Germline loops: CDR1 SQVTM, CDR2 ANQGSEA. The CDR3 covers 13 residues. V lost 7 bases to trimming and J lost 0 bases, with 12 bases between them. The CDR3 DNA is TGCAGCGCGATTGGACAGATGAACACTGAAGCTTTCTTT. It translates to CSAIGQMNTEAFF.